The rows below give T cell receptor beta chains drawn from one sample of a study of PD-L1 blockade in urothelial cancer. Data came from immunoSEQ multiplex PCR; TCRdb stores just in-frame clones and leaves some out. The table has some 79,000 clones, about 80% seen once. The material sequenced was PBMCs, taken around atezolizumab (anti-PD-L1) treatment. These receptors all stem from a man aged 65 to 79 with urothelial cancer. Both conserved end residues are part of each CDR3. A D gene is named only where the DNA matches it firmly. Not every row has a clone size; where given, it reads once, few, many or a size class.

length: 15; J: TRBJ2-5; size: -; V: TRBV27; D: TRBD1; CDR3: CASSSGTVSRETQYF; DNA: TGTGCCAGCAGTTCCGGGACAGTATCGAGGGAGACCCAGTACTTC
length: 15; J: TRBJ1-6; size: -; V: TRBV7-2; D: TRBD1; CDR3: CASSLRTGEGSPLHF; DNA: TGTGCCAGCAGCCTCCGGACAGGGGAGGGTTCACCCCTCCACTTT
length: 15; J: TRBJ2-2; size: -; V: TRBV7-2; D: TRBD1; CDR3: CASSLGRGYAGELFF; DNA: TGTGCCAGCAGCTTAGGCAGGGGGTATGCCGGGGAGCTGTTTTTT
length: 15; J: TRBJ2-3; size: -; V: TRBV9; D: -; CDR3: CASSRQGTSTDTQYF; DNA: TGTGCCAGCAGCAGGCAGGGCACGAGCACAGATACGCAGTATTTT
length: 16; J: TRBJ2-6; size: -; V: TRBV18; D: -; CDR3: CASSPPGGPGANVLTF; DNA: TGTGCCAGCTCACCACCGGGGGGGCCGGGGGCCAACGTCCTGACTTTC
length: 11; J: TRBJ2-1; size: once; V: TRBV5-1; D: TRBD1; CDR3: CASSGDREQFF; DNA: TGCGCCAGCAGCGGGGACAGGGAGCAGTTCTTC
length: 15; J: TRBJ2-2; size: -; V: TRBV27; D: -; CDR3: CASSPPTGATGELFF; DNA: TGTGCCAGCAGTCCGCCGACAGGCGCCACCGGGGAGCTGTTTTTT
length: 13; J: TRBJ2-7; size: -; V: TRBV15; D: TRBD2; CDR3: CATSRVREGEQYF; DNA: TGTGCCACCAGCAGAGTCCGGGAGGGTGAGCAGTACTTC
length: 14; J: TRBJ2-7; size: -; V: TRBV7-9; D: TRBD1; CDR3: CASSQDGTDYEQYF; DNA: TGTGCCAGCAGCCAAGATGGGACAGACTACGAGCAGTACTTC
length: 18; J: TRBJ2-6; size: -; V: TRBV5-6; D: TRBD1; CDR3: CASISLGGQGHGANVLTF; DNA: TGTGCCAGCATCTCCTTGGGGGGACAGGGCCATGGGGCCAACGTCCTGACTTTC
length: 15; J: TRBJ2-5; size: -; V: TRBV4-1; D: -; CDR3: CASRHTFRQEETQYF; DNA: TGCGCCAGCAGACATACATTTAGACAGGAAGAGACCCAGTACTTC
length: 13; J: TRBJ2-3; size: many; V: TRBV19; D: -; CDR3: CASSISRTDTQYF; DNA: TGTGCCAGTAGTATCTCTAGAACAGATACGCAGTATTTT
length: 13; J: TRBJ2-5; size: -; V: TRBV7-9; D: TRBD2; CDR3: CASSLGLYGTQYF; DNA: TGTGCCAGCAGCTTGGGACTATATGGGACCCAGTACTTC
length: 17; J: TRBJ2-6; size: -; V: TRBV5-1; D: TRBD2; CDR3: CASSLDGGTSGANVLTF; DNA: TGCGCCAGCAGCTTGGACGGGGGGACGTCTGGGGCCAACGTCCTGACTTTC
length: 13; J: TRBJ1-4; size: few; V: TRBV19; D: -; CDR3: CASTLGVNEKLFF; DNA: TGTGCCAGTACCCTCGGGGTAAATGAAAAACTGTTTTTT
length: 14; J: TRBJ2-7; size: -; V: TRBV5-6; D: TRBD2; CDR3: CASSRNRGGYEQYF; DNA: TGTGCCAGCAGCCGAAACCGGGGGGGCTACGAGCAGTACTTC
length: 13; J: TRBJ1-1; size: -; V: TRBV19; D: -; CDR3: CASSMLSDTEAFF; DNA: TGTGCCAGTAGTATGCTGTCGGACACTGAAGCTTTCTTT
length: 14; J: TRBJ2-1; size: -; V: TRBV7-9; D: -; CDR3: CASSSGLRNNEQFF; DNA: TGTGCCAGCAGCTCGGGACTTCGGAACAATGAGCAGTTCTTC
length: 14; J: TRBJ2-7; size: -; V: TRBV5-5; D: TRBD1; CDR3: CASSTGTGSYEQYF; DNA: TGTGCCAGCAGCACTGGGACAGGGTCCTACGAGCAGTACTTC
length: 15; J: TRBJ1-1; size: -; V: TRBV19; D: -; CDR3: CASSMGALQNTEAFF; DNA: TGTGCCAGTAGTATGGGGGCACTTCAGAACACTGAAGCTTTCTTT
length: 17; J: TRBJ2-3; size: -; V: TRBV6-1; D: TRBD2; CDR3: CASSEHGTSGEKDTQYF; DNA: TGTGCCAGCAGTGAACATGGGACTAGCGGGGAGAAGGATACGCAGTATTTT
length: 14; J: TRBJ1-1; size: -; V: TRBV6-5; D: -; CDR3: CASSYSVVRQEAFF; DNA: TGTGCCAGCAGTTACTCCGTTGTACGACAGGAAGCTTTCTTT
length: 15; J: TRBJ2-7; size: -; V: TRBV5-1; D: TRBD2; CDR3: CASSVGTSGSHEQYF; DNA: TGCGCCAGCAGCGTGGGGACTAGCGGGAGCCACGAGCAGTACTTC
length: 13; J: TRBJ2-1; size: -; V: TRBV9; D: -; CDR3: CASSDLTGNEQFF; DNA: TGTGCCAGCAGCGACCTTACGGGGAATGAGCAGTTCTTC